The rows below give T cell receptor beta chains drawn from one sample of a study of blood T cell repertoires in COVID-19. Sequencing was performed with immunoSEQ multiplex PCR; in TCRdb, only in-frame clones are kept and a portion is missing. The table shows roughly 280,000 clones, with approximately 83% occurring only once. What was sequenced was peripheral blood. These TCRs come from an older woman with acute or convalescent COVID-19. Both conserved end residues are part of each CDR3. A D gene is named only where the DNA matches it firmly. Size tells how often a clone was seen (once, few, many) or the class of an expanded clone, and some rows leave it out.

CDR3aa: CASSLRGQNTEAFF; CDR3nt: TGTGCCAGCAGCTTAAGGGGACAGAACACTGAAGCTTTCTTT; v_gene: TRBV5-5; d_gene: NA; j_gene: TRBJ1-1; abundance: NA
CDR3aa: CAISESEGQGRGTQYF; CDR3nt: TGTGCCATCAGTGAGTCGGAAGGACAGGGGCGGGGGACCCAGTACTTC; v_gene: TRBV10-3; d_gene: TRBD1; j_gene: TRBJ2-5; abundance: NA
CDR3aa: CASSLSGGHNEQFF; CDR3nt: TGTGCCAGCAGCCTTAGCGGGGGGCACAATGAGCAGTTCTTC; v_gene: TRBV11-2; d_gene: TRBD2; j_gene: TRBJ2-1; abundance: NA
CDR3aa: CASSLEGAISGNTIYF; CDR3nt: TGCGCCAGCAGCTTGGAGGGGGCGATCTCTGGAAACACCATATATTTT; v_gene: TRBV5-1; d_gene: TRBD1; j_gene: TRBJ1-3; abundance: few
CDR3aa: CASSIFAGGNQPQHF; CDR3nt: TGTGCCAGTAGTATTTTTGCAGGGGGCAATCAGCCCCAGCATTTT; v_gene: TRBV19; d_gene: NA; j_gene: TRBJ1-5; abundance: NA
CDR3aa: CASSEGGQGRVTQYF; CDR3nt: TGCGCCAGCAGCGAGGGAGGACAGGGAAGGGTCACGCAGTATTTT; v_gene: TRBV5-1; d_gene: TRBD1; j_gene: TRBJ2-3; abundance: NA
CDR3aa: CASSRLRTGGFNGYTF; CDR3nt: TGCGCCAGCAGCCGATTACGGACAGGGGGCTTTAATGGCTACACCTTC; v_gene: TRBV4-1; d_gene: TRBD1; j_gene: TRBJ1-2; abundance: NA
CDR3aa: CASSLTDRASIPPYEQYF; CDR3nt: TGCGCCAGCAGCCTTACAGACAGGGCGTCAATACCTCCCTACGAGCAGTACTTC; v_gene: TRBV5-1; d_gene: TRBD1; j_gene: TRBJ2-7; abundance: NA
CDR3aa: CASSYEGRGEAFF; CDR3nt: TGTGCCAGCAGTTACGAGGGCAGGGGCGAGGCTTTCTTT; v_gene: TRBV6-5; d_gene: NA; j_gene: TRBJ1-1; abundance: NA
CDR3aa: CASIEGGTGELFF; CDR3nt: TGTGCCAGCATAGAGGGCGGCACCGGGGAGCTGTTTTTT; v_gene: TRBV2; d_gene: NA; j_gene: TRBJ2-2; abundance: NA
CDR3aa: CARSPRDYNEQFF; CDR3nt: TGTGCCAGAAGCCCGCGAGATTACAATGAGCAGTTCTTC; v_gene: TRBV5-3; d_gene: NA; j_gene: TRBJ2-1; abundance: NA
CDR3aa: CASRGVNEQYF; CDR3nt: TGTGCCAGCAGAGGGGTAAACGAGCAGTACTTC; v_gene: TRBV2; d_gene: NA; j_gene: TRBJ2-7; abundance: NA
CDR3aa: CASSQGSANYGYTF; CDR3nt: TGCGCCAGCAGCCAAGGGTCAGCTAACTATGGCTACACCTTC; v_gene: TRBV4-1; d_gene: NA; j_gene: TRBJ1-2; abundance: few
CDR3aa: CASTFWGATYEQYF; CDR3nt: TGTGCCAGTACGTTTTGGGGAGCCACCTACGAGCAGTACTTC; v_gene: TRBV28; d_gene: NA; j_gene: TRBJ2-7; abundance: NA
CDR3aa: CASSTTGIYGYTF; CDR3nt: TGTGCCAGTAGTACAACAGGGATTTATGGCTACACCTTC; v_gene: TRBV19; d_gene: NA; j_gene: TRBJ1-2; abundance: NA
CDR3aa: CSASLAETQYF; CDR3nt: TGCAGTGCTAGTCTAGCGGAGACCCAGTACTTC; v_gene: TRBV20-1; d_gene: NA; j_gene: TRBJ2-5; abundance: NA
CDR3aa: CASSAAGTSGSGGGDTQYF; CDR3nt: TGTGCCAGCAGCGCCGCGGGGACTAGCGGGTCGGGCGGGGGAGATACGCAGTATTTT; v_gene: TRBV9; d_gene: TRBD2; j_gene: TRBJ2-3; abundance: NA
CDR3aa: CASGPGQVYEQYF; CDR3nt: TGTGCCAGCGGGCCGGGACAGGTCTACGAGCAGTACTTC; v_gene: TRBV6-5; d_gene: TRBD1; j_gene: TRBJ2-7; abundance: NA
CDR3aa: CASSQDGAQGRGETQYF; CDR3nt: TGTGCCAGCAGCCAAGATGGGGCACAGGGCCGGGGAGAGACCCAGTACTTC; v_gene: TRBV4-2; d_gene: NA; j_gene: TRBJ2-5; abundance: NA
CDR3aa: CASSDTSGGVTGELFF; CDR3nt: TGTGCCAGCAGTGATACTAGCGGGGGGGTCACCGGGGAGCTGTTTTTT; v_gene: TRBV6-1; d_gene: TRBD2; j_gene: TRBJ2-2; abundance: few
CDR3aa: CASSAGQGKSNTEAFF; CDR3nt: TGTGCCAGCAGCGCTGGACAGGGGAAATCGAACACTGAAGCTTTCTTT; v_gene: TRBV5-4; d_gene: TRBD1; j_gene: TRBJ1-1; abundance: NA
CDR3aa: CASSSTEDYEQYF; CDR3nt: TGTGCCAGCAGCTCAACAGAAGACTACGAGCAGTACTTC; v_gene: TRBV7-9; d_gene: NA; j_gene: TRBJ2-7; abundance: NA
CDR3aa: CASSSGGYGYTF; CDR3nt: TGTGCCAGCAGCTCCGGGGGTTATGGCTACACCTTC; v_gene: TRBV7-2; d_gene: NA; j_gene: TRBJ1-2; abundance: NA